One and the same sample provided the 20 T cell receptor beta chains below, sequenced in a study of blood T cells in healthy people across ages (dated by TCRdb to between 2015 and 2017). Libraries were constructed by 5' RACE. The instrument was an Illumina HiSeq 2500. A second roughly 6 to 12 cycle PCR used a sample-barcoded 5' primer and a J-beta primer mix. The public reads were run again by TCRdb, first through fastp at Q25 and then through MiXCR, and only productive beta chains were kept. Merged by CDR3 protein, the rows form single entries marked with the most common genes and DNA. The sample data list roughly 860,000 distinct CDR3 sequences, and approximately 65% of these were observed just once. The ten top clones hold around 30% of the sample. The specimen was blood. The receptors derive from a man younger than 40 in good health.

The chain carries TRBV7-3 and TRBJ2-7; D may be TRBD1 or TRBD2 (5 bases each). Germline V gene sequence: CDR1 SGHTA, CDR2 FQGTGA. The ends were cut back, 2 bases at V and 7 bases at J, with 12 bases in the middle. This CDR3 spans 13 amino acids. DNA of the CDR3: TGTGCCAGCAGCTTAGAGCTGGGACGAGAGCAGTACTTC. Translating it yields CASSLELGREQYF.

A single count supports this clonotype. The CDR3 bases are TGTGCCAGCAGTACGGCCGGAGCGGGGGACTACGAGCAGTACTTC. It codes for CASSTAGAGDYEQYF. This chain joins TRBV6-5 and TRBJ2-7; 8 bases align to TRBD2. Per the germline V gene, CDR1 is MNHEY and CDR2 is SVGAGI. V lost 5 bases to trimming and J lost 3 bases; unmatched junction nucleotides: 9. The CDR3 covers 15 residues.

The chain uses TRBV5-5 and TRBJ2-5; D remains ambiguous. The V gene lost 5 bases and the J gene lost 0 bases, with 11 bases spanning the gap. Germline CDR1 SGHKS, CDR2 YYEKEE (reference sequence). This CDR3 spans 14 amino acids. The CDR3 coding sequence is TGTGCCAGCAGAGAAGGACGGTACCAAGAGACCCAGTACTTC. This translates into CASREGRYQETQYF.

The table lists this clonotype with a few counts. V usage is TRBV2 and J usage is TRBJ2-5, with 10 bases aligning to TRBD1. V dropped 6 bases and J dropped 1; count of bases not matched to a gene: 2. This CDR3 is 14 amino acids long. CDR1 is SNHLY, CDR2 FYNNEI, per germline. DNA for the CDR3: TGTGCCAGCAGCCGGGACAGGGGCCAAGAGACCCAGTACTTC. Protein sequence: CASSRDRGQETQYF.

In regard to this clonotype: At one of its ends the junction is not consistent with the germline gene, which may arise from a read error. The rearrangement links TRBV7-6 to TRBJ2-7, with D unresolved. Germline-derived CDR1 and CDR2 are SGHVS and FNYEAQ. This CDR3 contains 15 residues. CDR3: CTSSTDVFSSYEQYF. CDR3 nucleotide sequence: TGTACCAGCAGCACGGACGTCTTCAGCTCCTACGAGCAGTACTTC.

The gene calls are TRBV20-1 and TRBJ2-4, with 7 bases aligning to TRBD2. The J call may be in error: the DNA end matches TRBJ2-7 better. The CDR3 is 14 residues long. In germline, CDR1 is DFQATT, CDR2 SNEGSKA (reference sequence). The CDR3 loop is CSAISGGGTYEQYF. The CDR3 nucleotides read TGCAGTGCTATATCAGGCGGGGGAACCTACGAGCAGTACTTC.

A note on this clonotype: This may stem from a read error, because a much larger clone lies one nucleotide away. The CDR3 bases are TGTGCCTGCAGCTTGGACTTAGGGCGCAATGAGCAGTTCTTC. It is translated as CACSLDLGRNEQFF. This chain uses TRBV11-3 with TRBJ2-1, with D tentatively TRBD2 (5 bases). CDR1 SGHNT and CDR2 YENEEA come from the germline V gene. The CDR3 has 14 residues. The entire variable domain, with the rest obtained from reference TRBV11-3 and TRBJ2-1, is as follows: EAGVVQSPRYKIIEKKQPVAFWCNPISGHNTLYWYLQNLGQGPELLIRYENEEAVDDSQLPKDRFSAERLKGVDSTLKIQPAELGDSAVYLCACSLDLGRNEQFFGPGTRLTVL.

The chain uses TRBV20-1 and TRBJ2-5, with 12 positions matching TRBD2. The CDR3 runs 16 residues. The germline CDR1 and CDR2 sequences are DFQATT and SNEGSKA (reference sequence). Germline trimming cut 4 bases from V and 5 bases from J; bases unmatched to any gene: 11. CDR3 nucleotide sequence: TGCAGTGCTACAGGGACTAGCGGGCGACTTCGGGAGACCCAGTACTTC. It codes for CSATGTSGRLRETQYF.

This clonotype was observed a few times. The J gene is TRBJ2-1, the V gene TRBV6-5; tentatively, D is TRBD2 (6 bases). Trimming pared 6 bases from V and 15 bases from J, leaving 18 bases between. The CDR3 sequence is 12 residues long. Germline V gene data show CDR1 as MNHEY and CDR2 as SVGAGI. The CDR3 loop reads CASSRTGHGGFF. CDR3 sequence (DNA): TGTGCCAGCAGCCGAACTGGACACGGGGGGTTCTTC.

The chain carries TRBV29-1 and TRBJ2-5; TRBD2 is a possible D gene (5 bases). V gave up 4 bases and J gave up 4 bases, with 13 bases separating them. Per the germline V gene, CDR1 is SQVTM and CDR2 is ANQGSEA. The CDR3 contains 13 residues. Written as DNA, the CDR3 is TGCAGCGTTGGAGCGGCGGCTGGAGAGACCCAGTACTTC. Its protein product is CSVGAAAGETQYF. Variable domain in full (rest from reference TRBV29-1 and TRBJ2-5): SAVISQKPSRDICQRGTSLTIQCQVDSQVTMMFWYRQQPGQSLTLIATANQGSEATYESGFVIDKFPISRPNLTFSTLTVSNMSPEDSSIYLCSVGAAAGETQYFGPGTRLLVL.

This chain connects TRBV20-1 to TRBJ2-5; 7 nucleotides match TRBD1. Trimming removed 3 bases from V and 1 base from J; junction bases left unmatched: 5. The germline gives CDR1 DFQATT, CDR2 SNEGSKA (reference sequence). The CDR3 is 14 residues long. The CDR3 sequence: CSASGAGGQETQYF. CDR3 DNA: TGCAGTGCTAGTGGGGCAGGGGGCCAAGAGACCCAGTACTTC.

This rearrangement joins TRBV7-2 to TRBJ2-1; TRBD2 agrees at 7 bases. V lost 1 base and J lost 2; bases outside the gene matches: 2. CDR1 and CDR2 (germline): SGHTA, FQGNSA. The CDR3 covers 15 residues. CDR3 residues: CASSLETSAYNEQFF. CDR3 sequence (DNA): TGTGCCAGCAGCTTAGAAACTAGCGCCTACAATGAGCAGTTCTTC.

This rearrangement joins TRBV28 to TRBJ2-7; maybe TRBD2 (6 bases). CDR1 and CDR2 from the germline V gene are MDHEN and SYDVKM. The CDR3 runs to 15 residues. Trimming removed 5 bases at V and 9 bases at J, with 23 bases between. The CDR3 is CASSDRDSDTDTQYF. In DNA, the CDR3 is TGTGCCAGCAGTGACCGGGACTCCGACACAGATACGCAGTACTTC.

This chain connects TRBV6-2 or TRBV6-3 to TRBJ2-1; D uncertain. The CDR3 totals 15 residues. V was shortened by 3 bases and J by 4 bases, with 13 bases between the two germline ends. The germline V gene encodes CDR1 MNHEY and CDR2 SVGEGT. DNA of the CDR3: TGTGCCAGCAGTTATCTCCCGGTGGGGTACAATGAGCAGTTCTTC. It specifies CASSYLPVGYNEQFF.

J is TRBJ1-1 and V is TRBV2, with D possibly matching TRBD1 (5 bases). CDR1 is SNHLY, CDR2 FYNNEI, per germline. The length of the CDR3 is 14 residues. The V and J ends lost 7 bases and 3 bases respectively, with 15 bases between them. Here the CDR3 reads CASTEWGRDTEAFF. The CDR3 DNA reads as TGTGCCAGCACCGAATGGGGGAGGGACACTGAAGCTTTCTTT.

J is TRBJ2-4 and V is TRBV6-1; possibly TRBD1 for D (5 bases). Judging by the DNA end, TRBJ2-7 fits better; the J call may be wrong. CDR1 and CDR2 from the germline V gene are MNHNS and SASEGT. The CDR3 has 13 amino acids. The CDR3 nucleotides are TGTGCCAGCAGAGACAGAACTACCTACGAGCAGTACTTC. It translates to CASRDRTTYEQYF.

This clonotype has only a few counts. The genes are TRBV6-1 and TRBJ2-1, with 16 nucleotides matching TRBD2. Unmatched junction bases numbered 12, after V lost 5 bases and J lost 8 bases. CDR3 length equals 18 residues. Germline-derived CDR1 and CDR2 are MNHNS and SASEGT. DNA of the CDR3: TGTGCCAGCAGTCGCGGGCCCGGGACTAGCGGGGGGGCCTATGAGCAGTTCTTC. Protein: CASSRGPGTSGGAYEQFF.

CDR3 amino acids: CASSLPGLGVEGTQYF. The DNA for the CDR3 is TGTGCCAGCAGTCTACCGGGGCTAGGGGTTGAAGGTACGCAGTATTTT. The V and J genes are TRBV6-2 or TRBV6-3 and TRBJ2-3; D possibly matches TRBD1 or TRBD2 (5 bases each). CDR1 and CDR2 (germline): MNHEY, SVGEGT. Trimming left V 5 bases short and J 8 bases short, with 23 bases between. This CDR3 is built from 16 residues.

The V and J genes are TRBV19 and TRBJ1-5; the D is unclear. Germline CDR1 and CDR2: LNHDA and SQIVND (reference sequence). Trimming pared 3 bases from V and 7 bases from J, leaving 10 bases between. The CDR3 length is 13 residues. The CDR3 region has the DNA TGTGCCAGTAGTATCGGGGTGGAGCAGCCCCAGCATTTT. Its translation: CASSIGVEQPQHF.

J is TRBJ2-5 and V is TRBV28; D may be TRBD2 (6 bases). TRBJ2-7 matches the DNA end more closely, so the J call is doubtful. The CDR3 has 19 residues. Germline V lookup: CDR1 MDHEN, CDR2 SYDVKM. The CDR3 coding sequence is TGTGCCAGCAGCTCTCCCACTCGGCTCCGGGCGGGATACCAGTACGAGCAGTACTTC. The encoded protein is CASSSPTRLRAGYQYEQYF.